This T cell receptor beta chain was recovered during a study of blood T cell repertoires in COVID-19 (dated by TCRdb to 2020 to 2022). Context from the whole study: The collaborator samples originated in the United States, Italy and Spain and spanned the acute and convalescent phases of COVID-19. A de-identified subject ID, COVID-19 status, age in years and sex were almost always included in the sample metadata. Where available, HLA class I and class II types were obtained from metadata supplied by the sample provider rather than from assay-based typing. Samples were obtained from the ongoing ImmuneRACE study (first 160 participants) and from approximately 1,200 subjects provided by 6 global collaborators. The repertoires were released in a freely available public database intended as a resource for research on the immune response to SARS-CoV-2. The dataset comprised deeply sampled blood TCRbeta repertoires from subjects exposed to, actively infected with, or recovered from COVID-19. The material from the prospective study consisted of cDNA or gDNA derived from T cells, B-cell-depleted T cells, or PBMCs. The full study reports these points: The quantity of clinical and demographic metadata differed by source and by participant and was supplied without curation.

Whole blood was collected in K2EDTA tubes by collaborating institutions according to the institutions' own protocols. Collaborator samples were shipped for TCRbeta analysis as frozen whole blood, isolated PBMCs, or DNA extracted from either sample type. V is cut by 5 bases and J by 1 base, and the space between the germline ends is 14 bases. CDR1 SGHTA and CDR2 FQGTGA were looked up in the germline V gene. The CDR3 measures 15 amino acids from cysteine to phenylalanine. Only the CDR3 DNA stays, 45 bases, in frame from base 1. This clone was counted between two and nine times. Which antigen it targets is not known. No base qualities exist here, and no much larger clone lies one base off it. TCRbeta CDR3 regions were amplified from genomic DNA using the immunoSEQ Assay, a bias-controlled multiplex PCR. In the authors' own workflow: Nucleated cell counts per sample were estimated from amplification of reference gene primers within the assay. Sequence reads were collapsed and filtered to measure the absolute abundance of every unique TCRbeta CDR3 rearrangement. For each sample, productive Simpson clonality was calculated as the square root of Simpson's diversity index over productive rearrangements. This is the immuneACCESS table as TCRdb keeps it, with only in-frame sequences that have V and J called. A part of the clones is gone; compared with another copy, unresolved V genes explain less than half, and the rest is unexplained. Clone size and V and J calls were adopted from that table, with D and trimming inferred from the DNA. The sample profile shows over 85,000 clones; more than 75% of them were found once. The top ten clonotypes cover around 5.3% of the sample.

This clonotype originated in a middle-aged man with acute or convalescent COVID-19. This chain is built from TRBV7-3 and TRBJ2-5; a tentative D call is TRBD1 (5 bases match). The sample consisted of peripheral blood. The CDR3 region has the sequence CASSLQGVSQETQYF. Read as DNA, the sequence is TGTGCCAGCAGCCTCCAGGGCGTGTCCCAAGAGACCCAGTACTTC.